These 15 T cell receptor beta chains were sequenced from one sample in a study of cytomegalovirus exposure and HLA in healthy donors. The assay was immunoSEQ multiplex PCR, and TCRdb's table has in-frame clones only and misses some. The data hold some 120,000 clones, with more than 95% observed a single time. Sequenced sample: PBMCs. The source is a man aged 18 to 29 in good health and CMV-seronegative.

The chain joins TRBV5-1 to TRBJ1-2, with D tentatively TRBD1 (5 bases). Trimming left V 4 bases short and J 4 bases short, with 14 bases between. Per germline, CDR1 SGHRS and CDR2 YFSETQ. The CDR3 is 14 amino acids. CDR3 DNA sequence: TGCGCCAGCAGCGATGACAGTCCATTCTATGGCTACACCTTC. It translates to CASSDDSPFYGYTF.

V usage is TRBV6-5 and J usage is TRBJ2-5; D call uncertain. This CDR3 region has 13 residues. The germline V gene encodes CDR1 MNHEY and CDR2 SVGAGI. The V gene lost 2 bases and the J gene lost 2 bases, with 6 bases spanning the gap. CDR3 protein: CASSYRHQETQYF. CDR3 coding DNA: TGTGCCAGCAGTTACAGACATCAAGAGACCCAGTACTTC.

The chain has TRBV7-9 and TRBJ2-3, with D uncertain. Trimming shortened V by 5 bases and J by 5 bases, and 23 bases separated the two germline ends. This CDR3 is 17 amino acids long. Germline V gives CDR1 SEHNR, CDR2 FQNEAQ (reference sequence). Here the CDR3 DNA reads TGTGCCAGCAGCCTCCACCCCTCTAGTGCCGTGGTAGATACGCAGTATTTT. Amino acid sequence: CASSLHPSSAVVDTQYF.

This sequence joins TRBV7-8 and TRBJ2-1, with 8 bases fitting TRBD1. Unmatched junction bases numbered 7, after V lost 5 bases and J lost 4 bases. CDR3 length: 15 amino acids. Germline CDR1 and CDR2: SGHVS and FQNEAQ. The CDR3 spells CASSLGQGRYNEQFF. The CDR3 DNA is TGTGCCAGCAGCCTCGGACAGGGACGATACAATGAGCAGTTCTTC.

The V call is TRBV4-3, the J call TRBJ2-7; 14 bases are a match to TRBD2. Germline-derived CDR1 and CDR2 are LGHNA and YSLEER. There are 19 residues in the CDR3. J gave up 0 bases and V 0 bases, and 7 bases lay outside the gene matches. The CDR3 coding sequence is TGCGCCAGCAGCCAAGACGGACTAGCGGGAGGCACCTACTCCTACGAGCAGTACTTC. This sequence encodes CASSQDGLAGGTYSYEQYF.

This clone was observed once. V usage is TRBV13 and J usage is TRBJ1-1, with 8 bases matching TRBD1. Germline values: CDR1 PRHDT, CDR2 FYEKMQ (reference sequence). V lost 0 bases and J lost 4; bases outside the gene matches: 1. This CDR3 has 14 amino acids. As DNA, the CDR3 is TGTGCCAGCAGCTTAGGCAGGGGGCGCACTGAAGCTTTCTTT. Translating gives CASSLGRGRTEAFF.

The CDR3 coding sequence is TGTGCCAGCAGCCCAAGACAGGGGGAGCCATACGAGCAGTACTTC. This gives the protein CASSPRQGEPYEQYF. The V call is TRBV5-4, the J call TRBJ2-7; 9 bases align to TRBD1. J was trimmed by 4 bases and V by 4 bases; bases with no gene match: 9. In germline, CDR1 is SGHNT, CDR2 YYREEE (reference sequence). The CDR3 spans 15 residues.

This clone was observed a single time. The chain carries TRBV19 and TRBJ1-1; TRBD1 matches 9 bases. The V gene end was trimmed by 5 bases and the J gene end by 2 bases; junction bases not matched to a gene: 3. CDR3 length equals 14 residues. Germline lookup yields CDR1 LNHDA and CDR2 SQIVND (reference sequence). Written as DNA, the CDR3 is TGTGCCAGTAGTCTGGGACAGGGAAACACTGAAGCTTTCTTT. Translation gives CASSLGQGNTEAFF.

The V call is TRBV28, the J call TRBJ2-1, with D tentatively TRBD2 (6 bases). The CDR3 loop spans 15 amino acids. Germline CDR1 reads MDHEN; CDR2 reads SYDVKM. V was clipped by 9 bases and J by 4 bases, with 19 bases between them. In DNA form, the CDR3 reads TGTGCCAGTCGTACATGGACTACCCGATACAATGAGCAGTTCTTC. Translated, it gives CASRTWTTRYNEQFF.

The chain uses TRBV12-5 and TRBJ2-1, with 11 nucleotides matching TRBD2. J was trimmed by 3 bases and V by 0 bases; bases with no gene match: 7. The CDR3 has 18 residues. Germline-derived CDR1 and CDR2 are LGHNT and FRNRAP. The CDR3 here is CASGLVRLAGGHYNEQFF. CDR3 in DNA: TGTGCTAGTGGTTTGGTAAGGCTAGCGGGAGGTCACTACAATGAGCAGTTCTTC. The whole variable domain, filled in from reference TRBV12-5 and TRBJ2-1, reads DARVTQTPRHKVTEMGQEVTMRCQPILGHNTVFWYRQTMMQGLELLAYFRNRAPLDDSGMPKDRFSAEMPDATLATLKIQPSEPRDSAVYFCASGLVRLAGGHYNEQFFGPGTRLTVL.

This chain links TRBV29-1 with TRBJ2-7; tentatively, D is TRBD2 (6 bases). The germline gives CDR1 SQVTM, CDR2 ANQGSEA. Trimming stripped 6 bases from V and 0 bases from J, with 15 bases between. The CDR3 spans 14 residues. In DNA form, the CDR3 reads TGCAGCGTGATGCCCCGGCGGGACTCCTACGAGCAGTACTTC. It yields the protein CSVMPRRDSYEQYF.

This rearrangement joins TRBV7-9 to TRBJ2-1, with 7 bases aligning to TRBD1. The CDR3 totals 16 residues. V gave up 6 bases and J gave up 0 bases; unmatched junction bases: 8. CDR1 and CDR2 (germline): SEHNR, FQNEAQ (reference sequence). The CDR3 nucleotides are TGTGCCAGCAGTCGAACAGGGGATAGCTCCTACAATGAGCAGTTCTTC. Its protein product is CASSRTGDSSYNEQFF.

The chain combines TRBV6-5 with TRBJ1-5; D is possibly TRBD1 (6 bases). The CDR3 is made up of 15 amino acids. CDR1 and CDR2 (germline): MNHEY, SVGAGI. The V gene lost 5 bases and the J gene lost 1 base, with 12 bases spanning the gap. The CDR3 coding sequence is TGTGCCAGCAGTACTCTCACAGGGAGCAATCAGCCCCAGCATTTT. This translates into CASSTLTGSNQPQHF.

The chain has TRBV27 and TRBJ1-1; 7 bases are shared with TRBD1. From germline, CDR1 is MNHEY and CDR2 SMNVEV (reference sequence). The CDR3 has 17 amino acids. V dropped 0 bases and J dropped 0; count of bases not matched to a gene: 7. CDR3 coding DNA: TGTGCCAGCAGTTTATCTGGGAGACAGGGCATGAACACTGAAGCTTTCTTT. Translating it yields CASSLSGRQGMNTEAFF.

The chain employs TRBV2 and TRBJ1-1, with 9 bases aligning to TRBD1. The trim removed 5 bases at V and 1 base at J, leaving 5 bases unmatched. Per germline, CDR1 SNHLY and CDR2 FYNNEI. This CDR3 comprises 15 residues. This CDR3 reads CASSRGTGRNTEAFF. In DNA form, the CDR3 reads TGTGCCAGCAGTCGAGGGACAGGGAGGAACACTGAAGCTTTCTTT. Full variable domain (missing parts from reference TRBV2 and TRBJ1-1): EPEVTQTPSHQVTQMGQEVILRCVPISNHLYFYWYRQILGQKVEFLVSFYNNEISEKSEIFDDQFSVERPDGSNFTLKIRSTKLEDSAMYFCASSRGTGRNTEAFFGQGTRLTVV.